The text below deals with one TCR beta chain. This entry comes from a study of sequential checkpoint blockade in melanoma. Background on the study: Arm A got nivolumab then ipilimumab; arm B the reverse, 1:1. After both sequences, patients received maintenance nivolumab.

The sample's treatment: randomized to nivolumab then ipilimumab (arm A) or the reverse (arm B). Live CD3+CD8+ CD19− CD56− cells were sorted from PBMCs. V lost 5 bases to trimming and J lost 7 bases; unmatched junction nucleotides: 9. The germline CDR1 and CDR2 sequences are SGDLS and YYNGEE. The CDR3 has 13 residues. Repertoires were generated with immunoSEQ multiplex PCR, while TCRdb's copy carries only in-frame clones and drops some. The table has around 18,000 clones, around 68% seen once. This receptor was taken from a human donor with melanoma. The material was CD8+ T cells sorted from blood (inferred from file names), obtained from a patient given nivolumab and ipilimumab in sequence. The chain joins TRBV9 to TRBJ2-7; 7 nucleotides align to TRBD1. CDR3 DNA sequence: TGTGCCAGCAGTGAGACAGGGAAAGGAGAGCAGTACTTC. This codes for CASSETGKGEQYF.